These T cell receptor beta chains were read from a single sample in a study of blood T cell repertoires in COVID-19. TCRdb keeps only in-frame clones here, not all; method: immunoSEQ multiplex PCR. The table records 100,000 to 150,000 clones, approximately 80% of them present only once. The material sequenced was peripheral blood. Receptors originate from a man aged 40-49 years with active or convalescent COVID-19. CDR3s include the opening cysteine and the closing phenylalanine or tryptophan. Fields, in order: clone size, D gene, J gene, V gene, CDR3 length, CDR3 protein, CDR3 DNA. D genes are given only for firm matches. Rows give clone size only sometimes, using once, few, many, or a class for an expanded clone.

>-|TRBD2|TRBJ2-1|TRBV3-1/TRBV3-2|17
CASSQDLLAGASNEQFF
TGTGCCAGCAGCCAAGATCTTCTAGCGGGGGCCTCAAATGAGCAGTTCTTC
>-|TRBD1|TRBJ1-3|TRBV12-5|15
CASGFTTGQRNTIYF
TGTGCTAGTGGTTTTACGACAGGGCAAAGAAACACCATATATTTT
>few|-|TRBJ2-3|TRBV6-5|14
CASSLGGTTDTQYF
TGTGCCAGCAGTTTAGGCGGAACCACAGATACGCAGTATTTT
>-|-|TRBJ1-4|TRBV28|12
CASSSGNEKLFF
TGTGCCAGCAGTTCAGGGAATGAAAAACTGTTTTTT
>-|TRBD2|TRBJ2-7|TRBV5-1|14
CASSLRFEGGEQYF
TGCGCCAGCAGCTTGAGGTTTGAGGGAGGGGAGCAGTACTTC
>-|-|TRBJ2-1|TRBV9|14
CASSPSGGGEEQFF
TGTGCCAGCAGCCCTTCAGGAGGGGGGGAGGAGCAGTTCTTC
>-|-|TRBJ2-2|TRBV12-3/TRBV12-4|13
CASKKLAPGELFF
TGTGCCAGCAAGAAACTCGCCCCCGGGGAGCTGTTTTTT
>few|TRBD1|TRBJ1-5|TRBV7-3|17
CASSLTWDIQGEQPQHF
TGTGCCAGCAGCTTAACCTGGGACATCCAGGGGGAACAGCCCCAGCATTTT
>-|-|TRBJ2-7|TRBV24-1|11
CATRGYYEQYF
TGTGCCACGCGGGGATACTACGAGCAGTACTTC
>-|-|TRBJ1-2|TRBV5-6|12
CASSLAGVAVRF
TGTGCCAGCAGCTTGGCCGGGGTAGCAGTGCGGTTC